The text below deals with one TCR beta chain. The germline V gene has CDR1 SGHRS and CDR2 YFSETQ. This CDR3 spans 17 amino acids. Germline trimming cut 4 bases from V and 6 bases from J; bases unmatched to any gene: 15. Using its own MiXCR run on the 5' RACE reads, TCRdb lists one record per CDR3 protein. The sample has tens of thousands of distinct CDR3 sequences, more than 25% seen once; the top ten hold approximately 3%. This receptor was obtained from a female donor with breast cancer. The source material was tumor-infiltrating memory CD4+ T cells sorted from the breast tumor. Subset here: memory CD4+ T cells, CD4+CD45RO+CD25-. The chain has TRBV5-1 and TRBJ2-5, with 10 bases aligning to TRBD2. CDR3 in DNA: TGCGCCAGCAGCGGAGGTACTAGCGGGGCCGGTATAAAGACCCAGTACTTC. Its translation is CASSGGTSGAGIKTQYF. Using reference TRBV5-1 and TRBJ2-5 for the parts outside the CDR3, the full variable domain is KAGVTQTPRYLIKTRGQQVTLSCSPISGHRSVSWYQQTPGQGLQFLFEYFSETQRNKGNFPGRFSGRQFSNSRSEMNVSTLELGDSALYLCASSGGTSGAGIKTQYFGPGTRLLVL.